This section outlines one T cell receptor beta chain sequence together with its context. Its target is unknown. Germline lookup yields CDR1 MNHEY and CDR2 SMNVEV (reference sequence). V gave up 4 bases and J gave up 7 bases, with 16 bases separating them. The CDR3 length is 14 residues. The data are from a study of T cell repertoires in cytomegalovirus infection. In the study overall: Recently identified HLA-C-restricted and well-studied HLA-B-restricted CMV epitopes were used. Signatures in public TCR beta sequences pointed to both CMV infection and matching HLA type.

TCRdb re-called the reads with MiXCR, one entry per CDR3 protein. There are about 890,000 distinct CDR3 sequences in the sample; 30% to 40% occur only once, and roughly 13% lies in the top ten. General study findings and limits: Cumulated frequencies of public TCR beta families served to identify carriers of CMV plus the relevant HLA. CMV-specific TCR beta clonotypes restricted by HLA-C dominated the ex vivo response.

The source of this sequence is a human donor in good health (CMV status not recorded). Some clones in this sample may be carry-over from other donors' samples. The chain couples TRBV27 to TRBJ1-1; weak D call: TRBD1 (6 bases). The sample was cultured CD8+ T cells from PBMCs, taken from culture after CMV antigen stimulation. Here the CDR3 reads CASSWTRGGGEAFF. The CDR3 coding sequence is TGTGCCAGCAGTTGGACTCGAGGGGGGGGTGAAGCTTTCTTT.